Here is one TCR beta chain with its context. Here immunoSEQ multiplex PCR was the method, and the copy in TCRdb shows in-frame clones only, minus some. The sample holds tens of thousands of clones, 75% to 85% seen once. The sample comes from a study of ipilimumab plus nivolumab after autologous stem cell transplantation. The CDR3 extends over 13 amino acids. The V and J ends lost 1 base and 7 bases respectively, with 7 bases between them. Germline V gene sequence: CDR1 SGHAT, CDR2 FQNNGV. The V call is TRBV11-2, the J call TRBJ2-2, with D unclear. The sample in question was PBMCs, obtained in a trial of ipilimumab plus nivolumab as post-transplant consolidation. The source of this sequence is a male donor with diffuse large B-cell lymphoma. CDR3 DNA sequence: TGTGCCAGCAGCTTAGTCGGCGGCGGGGAGCTGTTTTTT. Residues: CASSLVGGGELFF. Supplemented by reference TRBV11-2 and TRBJ2-2, the full variable domain reads EAGVAQSPRYKIIEKRQSVAFWCNPISGHATLYWYQQILGQGPKLLIQFQNNGVVDDSQLPKDRFSAERLKGVDSTLKIQPAKLEDSAVYLCASSLVGGGELFFGEGSRLTVL.